This T cell receptor (beta chain) was obtained from a study of blood T cell repertoires in COVID-19. For the study at large: Samples came from the United States, Italy and Spain, spanning acute and convalescent COVID-19. The cDNA or gDNA used as material had been derived from T cells, B-cell-depleted T cells, or PBMCs.

As originally analysed: By means of reference gene primer amplification, nucleated cell counts were estimated. Assay used: immunoSEQ multiplex PCR; TCRdb lists only in-frame clones, some missing. That table is the source of V, J and clone size, and D and trimming were worked out from the DNA. This sample carries 200,000 to 300,000 clones, 82% of them seen once, and the ten largest clones take around 11%. The CDR3 contains 15 residues. Trimming removed 1 base at V and 5 bases at J, with 12 bases between. Germline-derived CDR1 and CDR2 are LGHDT and YNNKEL (reference sequence). This receptor was obtained from a woman aged 55-69 years with active or convalescent COVID-19. The chain links TRBV3-1 (or the pseudogene TRBV3-2) to TRBJ1-5; D perhaps matches TRBD1 (5 bases). The sequencing sample was made of peripheral blood. CDR3 sequence (DNA): TGTGCCAGCAGCCAAGGTTGGGGGGGAGATCAGCCCCAGCATTTT. Protein product: CASSQGWGGDQPQHF.